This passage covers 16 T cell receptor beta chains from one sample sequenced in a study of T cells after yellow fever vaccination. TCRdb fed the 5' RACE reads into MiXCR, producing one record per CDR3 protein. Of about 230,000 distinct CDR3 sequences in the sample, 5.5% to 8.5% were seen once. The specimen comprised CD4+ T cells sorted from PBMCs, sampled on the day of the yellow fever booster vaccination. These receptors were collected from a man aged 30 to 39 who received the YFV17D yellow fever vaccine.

Written as DNA, the CDR3 is TGTGCCAGCAGCTTAGGGACTAGCGGAAGCTCCTACAATGAGCAGTTCTTC. Its translation is CASSLGTSGSSYNEQFF. The chain recombines TRBV7-2 with TRBJ2-1, with TRBD2 matching over 10 bases. The germline V gene encodes CDR1 SGHTA and CDR2 FQGNSA. V lost 1 base, J lost 0 bases, and 3 bases stayed unmatched. CDR3 length equals 17 residues.

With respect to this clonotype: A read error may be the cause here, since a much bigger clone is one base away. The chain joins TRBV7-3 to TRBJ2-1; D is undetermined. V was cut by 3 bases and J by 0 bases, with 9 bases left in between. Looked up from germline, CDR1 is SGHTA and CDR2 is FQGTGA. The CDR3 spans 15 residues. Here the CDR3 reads CASSFERFSYNEQFF. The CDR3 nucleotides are TGTGCCAGCAGCTTCGAGCGTTTCTCCTACAATGAGCAGTTCTTC.

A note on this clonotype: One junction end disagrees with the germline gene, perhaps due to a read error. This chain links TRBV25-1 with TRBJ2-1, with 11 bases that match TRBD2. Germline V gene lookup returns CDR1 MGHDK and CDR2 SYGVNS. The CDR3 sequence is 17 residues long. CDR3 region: CASSDPLAGGYRNERFF. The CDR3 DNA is TGTGCCAGCAGTGATCCCCTAGCGGGAGGATATAGGAATGAGCGGTTCTTC.

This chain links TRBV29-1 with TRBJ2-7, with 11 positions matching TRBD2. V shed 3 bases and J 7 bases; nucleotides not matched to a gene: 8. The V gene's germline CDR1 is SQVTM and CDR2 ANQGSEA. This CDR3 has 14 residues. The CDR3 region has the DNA TGCAGCGTTGACGGTCGGCTAGCGGGAGGAGAGCAGTACTTC. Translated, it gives CSVDGRLAGGEQYF.

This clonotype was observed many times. CDR3 residues: CASRRSYEQYF. The CDR3 region has the DNA TGTGCCAGCAGGAGATCCTACGAGCAGTACTTC. The chain combines TRBV25-1 with TRBJ2-7; D gene uncertain. Germline-derived CDR1 and CDR2 are MGHDK and SYGVNS. CDR3 length: 11 residues. V was shortened by 6 bases and J by 1 base, with 4 bases between the two germline ends.

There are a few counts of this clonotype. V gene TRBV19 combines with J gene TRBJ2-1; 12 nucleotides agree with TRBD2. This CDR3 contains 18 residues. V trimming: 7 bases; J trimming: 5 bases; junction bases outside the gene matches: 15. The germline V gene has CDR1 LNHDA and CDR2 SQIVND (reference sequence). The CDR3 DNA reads TGTGCCAGTAAATCGGACTCTAGCGGGAGGGTAGTTAACAATGAGCAGTTCTTC. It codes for CASKSDSSGRVVNNEQFF.

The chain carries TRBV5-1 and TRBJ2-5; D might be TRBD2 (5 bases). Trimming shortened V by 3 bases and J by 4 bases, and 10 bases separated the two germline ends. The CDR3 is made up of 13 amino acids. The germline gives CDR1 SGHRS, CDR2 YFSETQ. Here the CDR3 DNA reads TGCGCCAGCAGCTCCGGGGATATAGAGACCCAGTACTTC. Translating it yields CASSSGDIETQYF.

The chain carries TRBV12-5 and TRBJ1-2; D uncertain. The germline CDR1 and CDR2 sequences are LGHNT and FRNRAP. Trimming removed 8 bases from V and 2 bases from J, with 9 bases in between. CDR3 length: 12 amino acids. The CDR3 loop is CASSPRNYGYTF. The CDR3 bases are TGTGCTAGTTCACCTAGAAACTATGGCTACACCTTC.

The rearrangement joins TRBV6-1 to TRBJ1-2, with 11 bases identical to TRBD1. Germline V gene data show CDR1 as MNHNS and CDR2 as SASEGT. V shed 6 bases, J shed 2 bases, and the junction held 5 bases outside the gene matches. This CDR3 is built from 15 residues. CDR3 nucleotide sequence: TGTGCCAGCAGGCCCGGGACAGGGGGAAACTATGGCTACACCTTC. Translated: CASRPGTGGNYGYTF.

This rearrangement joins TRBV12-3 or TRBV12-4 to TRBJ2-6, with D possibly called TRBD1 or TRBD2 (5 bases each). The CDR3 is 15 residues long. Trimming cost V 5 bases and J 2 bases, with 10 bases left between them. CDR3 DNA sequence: TGTGCCAGCAGTATTAGGGGAGCTGGGGCCAACGTCCTGACTTTC. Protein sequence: CASSIRGAGANVLTF.

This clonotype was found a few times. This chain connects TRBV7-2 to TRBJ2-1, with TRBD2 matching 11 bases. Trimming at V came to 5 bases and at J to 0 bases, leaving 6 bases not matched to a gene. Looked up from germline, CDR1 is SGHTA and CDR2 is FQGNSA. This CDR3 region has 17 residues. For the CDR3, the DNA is TGTGCCAGCAGCCTGGGACTAGCGGTTCCCTCCTACAATGAGCAGTTCTTC. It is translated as CASSLGLAVPSYNEQFF.

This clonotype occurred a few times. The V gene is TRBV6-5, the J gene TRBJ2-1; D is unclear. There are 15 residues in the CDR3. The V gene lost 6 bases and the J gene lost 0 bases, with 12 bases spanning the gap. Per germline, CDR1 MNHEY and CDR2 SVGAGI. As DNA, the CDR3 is TGTGCCAGCAGACACGTAGCCGGCTCCTACAATGAGCAGTTCTTC. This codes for CASRHVAGSYNEQFF.

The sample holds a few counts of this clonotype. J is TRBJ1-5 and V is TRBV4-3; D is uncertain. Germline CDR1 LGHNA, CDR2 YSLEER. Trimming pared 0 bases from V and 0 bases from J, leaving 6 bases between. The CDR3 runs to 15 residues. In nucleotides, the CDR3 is TGCGCCAGCAGCCAAGAAGCTTCTAGCAATCAGCCCCAGCATTTT. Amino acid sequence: CASSQEASSNQPQHF.

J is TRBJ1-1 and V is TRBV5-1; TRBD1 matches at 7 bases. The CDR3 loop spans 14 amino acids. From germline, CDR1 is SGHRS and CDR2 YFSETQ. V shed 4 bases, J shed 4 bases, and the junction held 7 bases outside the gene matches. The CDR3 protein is CASSIDRVGTEAFF. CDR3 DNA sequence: TGCGCCAGCAGCATCGACAGGGTGGGCACTGAAGCTTTCTTT.

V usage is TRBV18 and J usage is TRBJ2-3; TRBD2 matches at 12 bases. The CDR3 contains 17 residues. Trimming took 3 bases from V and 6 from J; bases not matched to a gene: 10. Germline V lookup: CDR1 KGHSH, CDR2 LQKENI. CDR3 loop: CASSPLPTSGSFDTQYF. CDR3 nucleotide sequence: TGTGCCAGCTCACCCCTACCGACTAGCGGGAGTTTTGATACGCAGTATTTT. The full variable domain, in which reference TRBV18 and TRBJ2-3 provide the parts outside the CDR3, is NAGVMQNPRHLVRRRGQEARLRCSPMKGHSHVYWYRQLPEEGLKFMVYLQKENIIDESGMPKERFSAEFPKEGPSILRIQQVVRGDSAAYFCASSPLPTSGSFDTQYFGPGTRLTVL.

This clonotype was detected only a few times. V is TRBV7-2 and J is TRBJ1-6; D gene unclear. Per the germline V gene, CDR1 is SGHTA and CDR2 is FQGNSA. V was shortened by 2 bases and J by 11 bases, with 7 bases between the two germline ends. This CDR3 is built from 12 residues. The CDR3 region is CASSLSGTPLHF. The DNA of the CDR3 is TGTGCCAGCAGCTTAAGTGGGACACCCCTCCACTTT.